The T cell receptor (beta chain) under discussion was sequenced for a study of T cells expressing NK-cell markers. Study-level background: Just one sequenced donor of eight was HCMV-seronegative, while seven were seropositive.

TCRdb reprocessed the 5' RACE reads and keeps a single row for each CDR3 protein, giving no DNA. The sample has roughly 390,000 distinct CDR3 sequences. This CDR3 spans 14 amino acids. From germline, CDR1 is SGDLS and CDR2 YYNGEE. The sequencing sample was made of blood T cells: a sorted CD56 or NKG2C T cell subset, CD4+ or CD8+ T cells, or bulk PBMC T cells (not recorded which). The sequence came from a man aged 18-69 years in good health. This chain links TRBV9 with TRBJ1-1. The CDR3 reads CASSVEGLDTEAFF.